Listed below are T cell receptor beta chains from one sample, sequenced in a study of cytomegalovirus exposure and HLA in healthy donors. Only in-frame clones appear in the TCRdb table, and some are missing; sequencing was by immunoSEQ multiplex PCR. The table has around 180,000 clones, roughly 84% seen once. What was sequenced was PBMCs. The receptors come from a man between 18 and 29 years old in good health and CMV-seropositive. CDR3s include the opening cysteine and the closing phenylalanine or tryptophan. Fields, in order: J gene, D gene, V gene, clone size, CDR3 DNA, CDR3 protein. A D gene is named only where the DNA matches it firmly. Clone size is shown for a subset of rows, as once, few, many or a class of expanded clone.

j_gene: TRBJ2-5
d_gene: TRBD2
v_gene: TRBV7-6
abundance: once
CDR3nt: TGTGCCAGCAGCCTCGGGACTAGCTCAGAGACCCAGTACTTC
CDR3aa: CASSLGTSSETQYF

j_gene: TRBJ1-2
d_gene: .
v_gene: TRBV5-6
abundance: .
CDR3nt: TGTGCCAGCAGCCCCGACCGTGTCCCGGGGGGCTACACCTTC
CDR3aa: CASSPDRVPGGYTF

j_gene: TRBJ2-1
d_gene: .
v_gene: TRBV4-2
abundance: once
CDR3nt: TGTGCCAGCAGCCCCGGTTCGGGGCCTCTATTAGCGGGACAGTACAATGAGCAGTTCTTC
CDR3aa: CASSPGSGPLLAGQYNEQFF

j_gene: TRBJ2-1
d_gene: .
v_gene: TRBV9
abundance: few
CDR3nt: TGTGCCAGCAGCGTAGATGTGGGAGCCCTCCGCAATGAGCAGTTCTTC
CDR3aa: CASSVDVGALRNEQFF

j_gene: TRBJ1-1
d_gene: TRBD1
v_gene: TRBV7-3
abundance: .
CDR3nt: TGTGCCAGCTCCACAGGGGGCACTGAAGCTTTCTTT
CDR3aa: CASSTGGTEAFF

j_gene: TRBJ2-7
d_gene: TRBD2
v_gene: TRBV10-2
abundance: .
CDR3nt: TGCGCCAGCAGTGAGTGGGTTGCTAGCGGGACCAACGAGCAGTACTTC
CDR3aa: CASSEWVASGTNEQYF

j_gene: TRBJ2-3
d_gene: .
v_gene: TRBV18
abundance: .
CDR3nt: TGTGCCAGCTCATCTACGACAGGAGAGAGCACAGATACGCAGTATTTT
CDR3aa: CASSSTTGESTDTQYF

j_gene: TRBJ2-5
d_gene: TRBD1
v_gene: TRBV4-1
abundance: once
CDR3nt: TGCGCCAGCAGCCAAGGAGACAGGGGTCAAGAGACCCAGTACTTC
CDR3aa: CASSQGDRGQETQYF

j_gene: TRBJ2-1
d_gene: TRBD1
v_gene: TRBV19
abundance: .
CDR3nt: TGTGCCAGTAGTCCGGGACAGGGGGCGAACAATGAGCAGTTCTTC
CDR3aa: CASSPGQGANNEQFF

j_gene: TRBJ1-1
d_gene: .
v_gene: TRBV28
abundance: .
CDR3nt: TGTGCCAGCAGTTCCCGGGGGGGGAACACTGAAGCTTTCTTT
CDR3aa: CASSSRGGNTEAFF

j_gene: TRBJ2-7
d_gene: TRBD1
v_gene: TRBV5-4
abundance: once
CDR3nt: TGTGCCAGCAGCCCGGACAGGGTCGAGCAGTACTTC
CDR3aa: CASSPDRVEQYF

j_gene: TRBJ2-3
d_gene: .
v_gene: TRBV9
abundance: .
CDR3nt: TGTGCCAGCAGCGCTGGCCGCACAGATACGCAGTATTTT
CDR3aa: CASSAGRTDTQYF

j_gene: TRBJ1-5
d_gene: .
v_gene: TRBV2
abundance: .
CDR3nt: TGTGCCAGCTACGAAGCGGAGGGGCGTGATCAGCCCCAGCATTTT
CDR3aa: CASYEAEGRDQPQHF

j_gene: TRBJ2-7
d_gene: TRBD1
v_gene: TRBV5-5
abundance: .
CDR3nt: TGTGCCAGCAGCTTGGACAGGGGATCGGGAGAGCAGTACTTC
CDR3aa: CASSLDRGSGEQYF

j_gene: TRBJ1-5
d_gene: .
v_gene: TRBV7-8
abundance: few
CDR3nt: TGTGCCAGCAGCTTAGGAGCGCCCAGCAATCAGCCCCAGCATTTT
CDR3aa: CASSLGAPSNQPQHF